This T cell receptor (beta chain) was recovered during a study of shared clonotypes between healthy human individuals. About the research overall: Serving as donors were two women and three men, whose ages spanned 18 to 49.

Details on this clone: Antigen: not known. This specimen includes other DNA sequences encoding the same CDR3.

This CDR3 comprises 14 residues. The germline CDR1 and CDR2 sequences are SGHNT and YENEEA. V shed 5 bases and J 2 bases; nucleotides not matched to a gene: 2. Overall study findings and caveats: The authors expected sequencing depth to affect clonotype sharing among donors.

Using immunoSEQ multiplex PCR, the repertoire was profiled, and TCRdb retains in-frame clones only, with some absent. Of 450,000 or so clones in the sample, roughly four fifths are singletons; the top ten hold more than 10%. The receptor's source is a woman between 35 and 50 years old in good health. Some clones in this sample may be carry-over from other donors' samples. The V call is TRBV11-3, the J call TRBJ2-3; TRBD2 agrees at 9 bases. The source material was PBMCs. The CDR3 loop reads CASSPGLATDTQYF. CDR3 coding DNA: TGTGCCAGCAGCCCGGGACTAGCCACAGATACGCAGTATTTT.